These 19 T cell receptor beta chains were sequenced from one sample in a study of Tregs in tolerant kidney transplant recipients. Here immunoSEQ multiplex PCR was the method, and the copy in TCRdb shows in-frame clones only, minus some. The data hold some 240,000 clones, with about 80% observed a single time. Sequencing was done on a sample of CD4+ T cells from blood. The source is a human donor in good health.

The chain uses TRBV5-5 and TRBJ2-2, with 12 bases aligning to TRBD1. CDR3 length equals 17 residues. J gave up 0 bases and V 2 bases, and 2 bases lay outside the gene matches. The germline V gene has CDR1 SGHKS and CDR2 YYEKEE (reference sequence). The CDR3 protein is CASSFRDRGPNTGELFF. For the CDR3, the DNA is TGTGCCAGCAGCTTCCGGGACAGGGGGCCGAACACCGGGGAGCTGTTTTTT.

V and J are TRBV5-4 and TRBJ2-7; the D call may be TRBD1 or TRBD2 (5 bases each). V was clipped by 4 bases and J by 3 bases, with 17 bases between them. The germline CDR1 and CDR2 sequences are SGHNT and YYREEE (reference sequence). The CDR3 is 15 amino acids. CDR3 coding DNA: TGTGCCAGCAGCACTAGACAGAACGCAGGCTACGAGCAGTACTTC. Its protein product is CASSTRQNAGYEQYF.

The J gene is TRBJ2-1, the V gene TRBV19; unclear D gene. Trimming removed 6 bases from V and 0 bases from J, with 12 bases in between. Per the germline V gene, CDR1 is LNHDA and CDR2 is SQIVND (reference sequence). This CDR3 is built from 15 residues. CDR3 nucleotide sequence: TGTGCCAGTAGGGCCACAGTAAACTCCTACAATGAGCAGTTCTTC. Its translation is CASRATVNSYNEQFF.

J is TRBJ2-1 and V is TRBV19; 10 bases fit TRBD1. Trimming removed 3 bases from V and 15 bases from J; junction bases left unmatched: 14. Germline V gives CDR1 LNHDA, CDR2 SQIVND (reference sequence). The CDR3 runs to 15 residues. CDR3 sequence: CASSIRGQGSPSWFF. The CDR3, as DNA: TGTGCCAGTAGTATCAGGGGACAGGGGTCCCCATCATGGTTCTTC. Variable domain in full (rest from reference TRBV19 and TRBJ2-1): DGGITQSPKYLFRKEGQNVTLSCEQNLNHDAMYWYRQDPGQGLRLIYYSQIVNDFQKGDIAEGYSVSREKKESFPLTVTSAQKNPTAFYLCASSIRGQGSPSWFFGPGTRLTVL.

This chain uses TRBV5-1 with TRBJ2-2; 8 bases are a match to TRBD2. Germline trimming cut 4 bases from V and 3 bases from J; bases unmatched to any gene: 14. Germline loops: CDR1 SGHRS, CDR2 YFSETQ. The CDR3 consists of 18 residues. The CDR3 sequence: CASSRVTEAGGDTGELFF. The CDR3 DNA is TGCGCCAGCAGCCGGGTAACGGAGGCGGGAGGAGACACCGGGGAGCTGTTTTTT.

The V gene is TRBV19, the J gene TRBJ2-3; 8 bases match TRBD2. Germline CDR1 is LNHDA and CDR2 is SQIVND (reference sequence). Trimming took 6 bases from V and 6 from J; bases not matched to a gene: 5. CDR3 length: 13 amino acids. The DNA for the CDR3 is TGTGCCAGTAGGAGCGGGAGAGCTGATACGCAGTATTTT. Translating it yields CASRSGRADTQYF.

The rearrangement uses TRBV19 and TRBJ1-2; no reliable D call. The CDR3 has 13 residues. Germline V gives CDR1 LNHDA, CDR2 SQIVND (reference sequence). Trimming pared 3 bases from V and 7 bases from J, leaving 12 bases between. The CDR3 sequence: CASSINSLLGYTF. CDR3 sequence (DNA): TGTGCCAGTAGTATTAACTCCCTGCTTGGCTACACCTTC.

J is TRBJ1-5 and V is TRBV19, with no clear D. V gave up 6 bases and J gave up 0 bases, with 15 bases separating them. Germline V gene data show CDR1 as LNHDA and CDR2 as SQIVND (reference sequence). This CDR3 contains 16 residues. The CDR3 region is CASSRLIIDSNQPQHF. In nucleotides, the CDR3 is TGTGCCAGTAGCCGCCTAATCATCGATAGCAATCAGCCCCAGCATTTT.

This chain joins TRBV5-1 and TRBJ1-1, with a weak D call TRBD1 (5 bases). The germline V gene encodes CDR1 SGHRS and CDR2 YFSETQ. V lost 4 bases and J lost 4, with 26 bases in between. The length of the CDR3 is 18 residues. The CDR3 is CASSPSSGHHPQGTEAFF. The CDR3 region has the DNA TGCGCCAGCAGCCCCTCTTCGGGGCACCATCCCCAGGGCACTGAAGCTTTCTTT.

The chain is built from TRBV6-5 and TRBJ1-1; a possible D gene is TRBD1 (5 bases). This CDR3 comprises 14 residues. The germline V gene encodes CDR1 MNHEY and CDR2 SVGAGI. Trimming cost V 4 bases and J 1 base, with 10 bases left between them. CDR3 in amino acids: CASSSGRGNTEAFF. CDR3 nucleotide sequence: TGTGCCAGCAGTTCCGGTAGGGGGAACACTGAAGCTTTCTTT.

V usage is TRBV18 and J usage is TRBJ1-2; D is ambiguous. Germline CDR1 and CDR2: KGHSH and LQKENI. This CDR3 is built from 14 residues. Trimming took 2 bases from V and 6 from J, leaving 13 bases between them. CDR3 bases: TGTGCCAGCTCACCAGAGGCAGGTCTTCATGGCTACACCTTC. Translating it yields CASSPEAGLHGYTF. Complete variable domain (other parts from reference TRBV18 and TRBJ1-2): NAGVMQNPRHLVRRRGQEARLRCSPMKGHSHVYWYRQLPEEGLKFMVYLQKENIIDESGMPKERFSAEFPKEGPSILRIQQVVRGDSAAYFCASSPEAGLHGYTFGSGTRLTVV.

This chain links TRBV12-5 with TRBJ2-3; D perhaps matches TRBD2 (7 bases). The length of the CDR3 is 16 residues. CDR1 and CDR2 from the germline V gene are LGHNT and FRNRAP. Trimming stripped 2 bases from V and 2 bases from J, with 14 bases between. The CDR3, as DNA: TGTGCTAGTGGTTTGCGGGGGGCCCCTACCACAGATACGCAGTATTTT. Residues: CASGLRGAPTTDTQYF.

This clone was recorded once. This chain links TRBV18 with TRBJ2-2; D possibly corresponds to TRBD2 (6 bases). Deletions cut 2 bases from V and 6 bases from J, with 13 bases between. CDR1 and CDR2 (germline): KGHSH, LQKENI. This CDR3 contains 15 residues. The CDR3 nucleotides read TGTGCCAGCTCACCAGGAGGGGTGAAGGCCGGGGAGCTGTTTTTT. Protein: CASSPGGVKAGELFF.

The rearrangement uses TRBV7-6 and TRBJ1-1; 9 bases match TRBD1. Germline trimming cut 2 bases from V and 4 bases from J; bases unmatched to any gene: 8. Germline V gene data show CDR1 as SGHVS and CDR2 as FNYEAQ. This CDR3 spans 16 amino acids. DNA for the CDR3: TGTGCCAGCAGCTTAACAGGGGGCAGGGAAAGCACTGAAGCTTTCTTT. The encoded protein is CASSLTGGRESTEAFF.

The chain is built from TRBV6-6 and TRBJ1-1; possibly TRBD1 for D (5 bases). With 0 bases removed from V and 4 bases from J, the gap between germline ends came to 9 bases. This CDR3 contains 14 residues. Germline V gene sequence: CDR1 MNHNY, CDR2 SVGAGI (reference sequence). The CDR3: CASSYSYRSTEAFF. The CDR3 DNA is TGTGCCAGCAGTTACTCGTACAGGAGCACTGAAGCTTTCTTT.

This clone has a handful of counts. The chain joins TRBV2 to TRBJ2-1, with 8 positions matching TRBD1. This CDR3 comprises 17 residues. Germline V gives CDR1 SNHLY, CDR2 FYNNEI. V dropped 6 bases and J dropped 0; count of bases not matched to a gene: 10. This CDR3 reads CASRRTQGASSYNEQFF. The CDR3 bases are TGTGCCAGCAGGCGTACCCAGGGGGCCTCCTCCTACAATGAGCAGTTCTTC. Full variable domain (missing parts from reference TRBV2 and TRBJ2-1): EPEVTQTPSHQVTQMGQEVILRCVPISNHLYFYWYRQILGQKVEFLVSFYNNEISEKSEIFDDQFSVERPDGSNFTLKIRSTKLEDSAMYFCASRRTQGASSYNEQFFGPGTRLTVL.

The V and J genes are TRBV4-1 and TRBJ2-7; no firm D call. The CDR3 sequence is 13 residues long. Germline assignment: CDR1 MGHRA and CDR2 YSYEKL. V lost 3 bases to trimming and J lost 0 bases, with 6 bases between them. CDR3 nucleotide sequence: TGCGCCAGCAGCCAGGCCCGCTCCTACGAGCAGTACTTC. Encoded protein: CASSQARSYEQYF.

V gene TRBV9 combines with J gene TRBJ1-3; D remains ambiguous. The CDR3 loop spans 17 amino acids. V lost 2 bases, J lost 0 bases, and 15 bases lay in between. Germline CDR1 and CDR2: SGDLS and YYNGEE. CDR3 DNA: TGTGCCAGCAGCGTCAACGAACACGAGACCTCTGGAAACACCATATATTTT. This sequence encodes CASSVNEHETSGNTIYF.

The CDR3 nucleotides are TGCGCCAGCAACAAATTAACAGGGACCTACGAGCAGTACTTC. Protein product: CASNKLTGTYEQYF. V gene TRBV5-1 combines with J gene TRBJ2-7; possible D gene TRBD1, 6 bases. The CDR3 contains 14 residues. Germline V gene lookup returns CDR1 SGHRS and CDR2 YFSETQ. V dropped 6 bases and J dropped 2 bases, with 15 bases sitting between them.